This T cell receptor beta chain was sequenced in a study of OX40 agonist ivuxolimab in advanced cancers. The V gene's germline CDR1 is MNHNS and CDR2 SASEGT. V lost 5 bases and J lost 0, with 8 bases in between. The CDR3 is 13 residues long. Sequencing used immunoSEQ multiplex PCR; TCRdb keeps in-frame clones, though not all of them. The table records 83,000 or so clones, around nine tenths of them present only once. This TCR was sampled from an adult with an advanced solid tumor such as melanoma, head and neck, liver or kidney cancer. The sequences come from CD4+ or CD8+ T cells sorted from blood, collected in a trial of the OX40 agonist ivuxolimab. The chain is built from TRBV6-1 and TRBJ2-7; perhaps TRBD2 as D (5 bases). In DNA form, the CDR3 reads TGTGCCAGCAGTCGGACTTTCTCCTACGAGCAGTACTTC. Amino acid sequence: CASSRTFSYEQYF.